Below, 3 T cell receptor beta chains from the same sample are listed, as sequenced in a study of shared clonotypes between healthy human individuals (dated by TCRdb to 2018 to 2021). The receptor library was made with the immunoSEQ multiplex PCR assay. TCRdb mirrors the immuneACCESS table, restricted to in-frame sequences. Some clones are absent from its copies; in checked studies, under half trace to an unresolved V gene, and the reason for the others is unknown. The sample records about 560,000 clones, around three quarters of which are singletons. Around 12% of the sample is held by the ten biggest clonotypes. Sequencing was performed on PBMCs. The receptors come from a woman between 40 and 50 years old in good health. Some clones in this sample may be carry-over from other donors' samples.

The genes are TRBV7-9 and TRBJ2-7, with 9 positions matching TRBD2. This CDR3 contains 16 residues. V shed 3 bases, J shed 6 bases, and the junction held 12 bases outside the gene matches. CDR1 is SEHNR and CDR2 is FQNEAQ in the germline V gene (reference sequence). DNA of the CDR3: TGTGCCAGCAGCTTTCGGTTCCCGGGACTAGCTCCCGAGCAGTACTTC. Protein: CASSFRFPGLAPEQYF.

This clone was recorded only once. The V call is TRBV6-1, the J call TRBJ2-3, with 10 bases fitting TRBD2. The trim removed 0 bases at V and 6 bases at J, leaving 3 bases unmatched. The CDR3 totals 15 residues. Germline loops: CDR1 MNHNS, CDR2 SASEGT. The CDR3 DNA reads as TGTGCCAGCAGTGAAGCGCCGGGACTAGCGGATACGCAGTATTTT. Translation: CASSEAPGLADTQYF.

V is TRBV9 and J is TRBJ1-5; a possible D gene is TRBD1 (5 bases). Trimming removed 2 bases from V and 4 bases from J, with 13 bases in between. The CDR3 covers 15 residues. Germline CDR1 reads SGDLS; CDR2 reads YYNGEE. This chain's CDR3 is CASSVAGQSNQPQHF. CDR3 nucleotide sequence: TGTGCCAGCAGCGTGGCAGGACAATCAAATCAGCCCCAGCATTTT.